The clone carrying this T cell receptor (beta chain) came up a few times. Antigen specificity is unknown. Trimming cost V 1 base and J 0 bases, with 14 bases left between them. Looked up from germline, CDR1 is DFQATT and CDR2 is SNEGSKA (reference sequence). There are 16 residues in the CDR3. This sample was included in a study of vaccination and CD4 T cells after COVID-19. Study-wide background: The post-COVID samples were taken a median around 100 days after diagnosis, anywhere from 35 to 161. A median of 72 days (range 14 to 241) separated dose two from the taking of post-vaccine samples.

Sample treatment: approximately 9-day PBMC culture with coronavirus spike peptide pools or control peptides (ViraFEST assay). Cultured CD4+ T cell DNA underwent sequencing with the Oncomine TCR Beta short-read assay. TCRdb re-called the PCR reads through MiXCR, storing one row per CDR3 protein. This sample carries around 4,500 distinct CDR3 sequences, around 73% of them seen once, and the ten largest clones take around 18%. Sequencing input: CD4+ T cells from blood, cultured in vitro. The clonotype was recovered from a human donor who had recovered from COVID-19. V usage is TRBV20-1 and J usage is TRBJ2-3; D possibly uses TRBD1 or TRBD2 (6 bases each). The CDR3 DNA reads TGCAGTGCTAGAGTGGTAGGGGGGACTAGCACAGATACGCAGTATTTT. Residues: CSARVVGGTSTDTQYF.